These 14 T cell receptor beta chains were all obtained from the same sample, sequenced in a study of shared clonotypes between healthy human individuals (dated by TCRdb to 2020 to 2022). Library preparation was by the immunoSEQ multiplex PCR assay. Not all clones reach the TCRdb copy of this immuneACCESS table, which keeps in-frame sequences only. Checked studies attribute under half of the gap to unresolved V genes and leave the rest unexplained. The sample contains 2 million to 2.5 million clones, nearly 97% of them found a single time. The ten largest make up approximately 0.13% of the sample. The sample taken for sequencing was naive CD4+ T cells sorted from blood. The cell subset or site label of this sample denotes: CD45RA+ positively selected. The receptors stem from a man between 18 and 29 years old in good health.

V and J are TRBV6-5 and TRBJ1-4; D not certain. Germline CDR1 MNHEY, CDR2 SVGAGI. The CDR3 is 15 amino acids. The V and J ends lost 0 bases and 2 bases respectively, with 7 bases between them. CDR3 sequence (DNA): TGTGCCAGCAGTTACTCTGACGATACTAATGAAAAACTGTTTTTT. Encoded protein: CASSYSDDTNEKLFF.

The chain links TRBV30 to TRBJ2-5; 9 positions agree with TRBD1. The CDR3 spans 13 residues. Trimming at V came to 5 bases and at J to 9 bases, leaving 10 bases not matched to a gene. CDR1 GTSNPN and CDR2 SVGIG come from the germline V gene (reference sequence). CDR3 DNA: TGTGCCTGGGAGGGCGGGACAGGGCAACCCCAGTACTTC. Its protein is CAWEGGTGQPQYF.

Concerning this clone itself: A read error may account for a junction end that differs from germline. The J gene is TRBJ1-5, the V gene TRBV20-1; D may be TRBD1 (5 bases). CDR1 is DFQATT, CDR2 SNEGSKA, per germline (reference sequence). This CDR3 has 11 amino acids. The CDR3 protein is CSASPGTLENF. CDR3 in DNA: TGCAGTGCTAGTCCTGGGACCCTCGAGAATTTT.

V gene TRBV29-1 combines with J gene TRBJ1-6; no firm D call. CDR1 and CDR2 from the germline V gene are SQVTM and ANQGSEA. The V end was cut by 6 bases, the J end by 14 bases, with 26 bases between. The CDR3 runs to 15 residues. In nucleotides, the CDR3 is TGCAGCGTCAGGCAGGCCATAAACGCCCGCCGGACCCTCCACTTT. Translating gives CSVRQAINARRTLHF.

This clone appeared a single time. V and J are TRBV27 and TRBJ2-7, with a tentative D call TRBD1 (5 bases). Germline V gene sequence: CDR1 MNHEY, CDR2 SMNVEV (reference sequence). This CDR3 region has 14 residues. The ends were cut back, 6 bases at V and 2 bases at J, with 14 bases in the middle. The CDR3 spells CASRIRESAYEQYF. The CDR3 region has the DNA TGTGCCAGCAGAATCAGGGAAAGCGCCTACGAGCAGTACTTC.

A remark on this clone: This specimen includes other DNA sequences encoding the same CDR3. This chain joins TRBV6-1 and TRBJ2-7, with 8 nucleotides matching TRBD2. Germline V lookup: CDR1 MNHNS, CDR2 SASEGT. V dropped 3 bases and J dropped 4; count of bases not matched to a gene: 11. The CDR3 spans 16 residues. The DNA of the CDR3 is TGTGCCAGCAGTGAGGCAAGCGGGGGACGTTCTTACGAGCAGTACTTC. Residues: CASSEASGGRSYEQYF.

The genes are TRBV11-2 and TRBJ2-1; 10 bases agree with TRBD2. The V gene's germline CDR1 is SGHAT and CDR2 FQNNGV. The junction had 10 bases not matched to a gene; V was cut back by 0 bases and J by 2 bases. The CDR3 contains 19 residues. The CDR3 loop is CASSLDRSSGRKTYNEQFF. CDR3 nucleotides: TGTGCCAGCAGCTTAGATCGCTCTAGCGGGAGAAAAACCTACAATGAGCAGTTCTTC.

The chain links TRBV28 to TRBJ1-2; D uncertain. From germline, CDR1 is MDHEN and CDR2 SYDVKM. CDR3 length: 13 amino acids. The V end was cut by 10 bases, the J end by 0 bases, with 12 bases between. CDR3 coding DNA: TGTGCCATTCGAAGACCAGCTAACTATGGCTACACCTTC. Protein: CAIRRPANYGYTF.

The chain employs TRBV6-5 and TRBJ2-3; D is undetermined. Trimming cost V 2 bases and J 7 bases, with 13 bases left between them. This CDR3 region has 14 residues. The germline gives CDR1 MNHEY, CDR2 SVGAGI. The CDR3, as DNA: TGTGCCAGCAGTTACCGAAACAGTATCTATACGCAGTATTTT. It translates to CASSYRNSIYTQYF.

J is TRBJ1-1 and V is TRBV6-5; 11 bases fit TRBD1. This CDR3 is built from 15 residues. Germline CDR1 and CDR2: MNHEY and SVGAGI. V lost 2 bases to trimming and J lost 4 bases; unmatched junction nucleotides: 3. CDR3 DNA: TGTGCCAGCAGTTACCAGGGACAGGGGGGCACTGAAGCTTTCTTT. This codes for CASSYQGQGGTEAFF.

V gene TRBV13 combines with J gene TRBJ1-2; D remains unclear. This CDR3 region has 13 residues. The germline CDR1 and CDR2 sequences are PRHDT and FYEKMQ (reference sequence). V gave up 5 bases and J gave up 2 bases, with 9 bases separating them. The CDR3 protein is CASSTRSNYGYTF. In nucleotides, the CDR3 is TGTGCCAGCAGCACCAGGTCGAACTATGGCTACACCTTC.

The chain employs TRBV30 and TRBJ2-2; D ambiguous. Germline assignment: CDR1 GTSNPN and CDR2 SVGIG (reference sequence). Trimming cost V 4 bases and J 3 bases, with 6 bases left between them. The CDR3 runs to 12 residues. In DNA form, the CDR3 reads TGTGCCTGGAACGATCACACCGGGGAGCTGTTTTTT. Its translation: CAWNDHTGELFF.

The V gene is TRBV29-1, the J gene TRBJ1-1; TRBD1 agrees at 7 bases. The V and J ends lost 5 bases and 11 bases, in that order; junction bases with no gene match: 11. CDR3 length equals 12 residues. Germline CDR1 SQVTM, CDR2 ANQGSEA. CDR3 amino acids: CSVTTGTSRAFF. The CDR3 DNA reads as TGCAGCGTTACGACAGGGACCTCTCGGGCTTTCTTT.

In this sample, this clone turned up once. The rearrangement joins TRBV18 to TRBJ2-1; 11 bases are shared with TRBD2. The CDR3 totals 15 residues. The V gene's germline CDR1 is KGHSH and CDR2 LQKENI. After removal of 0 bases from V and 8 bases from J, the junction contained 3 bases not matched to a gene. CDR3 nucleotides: TGTGCCAGCTCACCACCTAGCGGGGGGGCCCATGAGCAGTTCTTC. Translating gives CASSPPSGGAHEQFF.